Listed below are T cell receptor beta chains from one sample, sequenced in a study of response to subunit inactivated influenza vaccine. Each CDR3 protein gets one entry after TCRdb re-called the RT-PCR reads with MiXCR. Of about 570,000 distinct CDR3 sequences listed, approximately 10% are singletons. The same sample was also studied in work on T cells expressing NK-cell markers.

Sample: PBMCs from blood, taken on the day of vaccination. All receptors derive from a man between 45 and 60 years old who received an inactivated influenza vaccine. The CDR3 runs from the conserved cysteine through the conserved F or W. Each record gives: V gene, CDR3 length, D gene, clone size, J gene, CDR3 protein, CDR3 DNA. A D gene is named only where the DNA matches it firmly. Clone size appears in some rows only: once, few, many, or a class for an expanded clone.

TRBV27	14	.	many	TRBJ1-2	CAARGQTSTHGYTF	TGTGCCGCCCGGGGGCAGACTAGTACTCATGGCTACACCTTC
TRBV6-1	15	.	few	TRBJ1-4	CASSQPGRENEKLFF	TGTGCCAGCAGTCAACCGGGACGGGAAAATGAAAAACTGTTTTTT
TRBV11-2	15	.	.	TRBJ1-2	CASSLDLAGRNGYTF	TGTGCCAGCAGCTTGGATTTAGCAGGGCGGAATGGCTACACCTTC
TRBV6-5	13	.	.	TRBJ1-5	CASSYRQGEPQHF	TGTGCCAGCAGTTATAGGCAGGGAGAGCCCCAGCATTTT
TRBV20-1	13	.	.	TRBJ2-7	CSARGDNSYEQYF	TGCAGTGCTAGAGGGGACAACTCCTACGAGCAGTACTTC
TRBV5-1	14	.	many	TRBJ2-3	CASSLGGRPDTQYF	TGCGCCAGCAGCTTGGGGGGGCGCCCAGATACGCAGTATTTT
TRBV27	15	TRBD1	.	TRBJ1-6	CASSTQGARGSPLHF	TGTGCCAGCAGCACCCAGGGGGCGCGGGGCTCACCCCTCCACTTT
TRBV20-1	15	.	many	TRBJ1-1	CSARGRQNMNTEAFF	TGCAGTGCTAGAGGAAGACAGAACATGAACACTGAAGCTTTCTTT
TRBV29-1	14	.	.	TRBJ2-3	CSGRTQRRTDTQYF	TGCAGCGGAAGGACACAGCGCCGTACAGATACGCAGTATTTT
TRBV6-5	14	.	.	TRBJ2-3	CASSSPADTDTQYF	TGTGCCAGCAGTTCCCCTGCTGACACAGATACGCAGTATTTT